The 28 T cell receptor beta chains reported below all come from one sample, sequenced in a study of T cell changes during pregnancy in multiple sclerosis. Sequenced by immunoSEQ multiplex PCR; TCRdb stores in-frame clones only, minus some. Of over 35,000 clones listed, around 90% were seen once; the top ten hold 9% to 10%. This material consisted of CD8+ T cells from peripheral blood mononuclear cells, taken in the first trimester of pregnancy. These receptors originate from a female donor with multiple sclerosis, enrolled in a pregnancy study.

This clone was seen only once. The V gene is TRBV9, the J gene TRBJ2-3, with 7 bases identical to TRBD2. This CDR3 is built from 16 residues. Germline loops: CDR1 SGDLS, CDR2 YYNGEE. The trim removed 4 bases at V and 0 bases at J, leaving 8 bases unmatched. The CDR3 sequence: CASSFDRDYSTDTQYF. The CDR3 DNA is TGTGCCAGCAGCTTCGACCGGGACTACAGCACAGATACGCAGTATTTT.

The chain recombines TRBV27 with TRBJ1-1; D gene ambiguous. This CDR3 comprises 11 residues. Deletions cut 4 bases from V and 5 bases from J, with 5 bases between. Germline CDR1 is MNHEY and CDR2 is SMNVEV (reference sequence). In nucleotides, the CDR3 is TGTGCCAGCAGTTCGGGGACTGAAGCTTTCTTT. Amino acid sequence: CASSSGTEAFF.

This chain connects TRBV27 to TRBJ1-1; D not certain. The CDR3 loop spans 14 amino acids. Germline V lookup: CDR1 MNHEY, CDR2 SMNVEV (reference sequence). V gave up 3 bases and J gave up 1 base, with 9 bases separating them. CDR3 protein: CASSFEGGNTEAFF. The CDR3 DNA sequence: TGTGCCAGCAGTTTCGAGGGCGGGAACACTGAAGCTTTCTTT.

This chain joins TRBV2 and TRBJ2-7; perhaps TRBD2 as D (5 bases). CDR1 and CDR2 (germline): SNHLY, FYNNEI. The CDR3 extends over 15 amino acids. Trimming removed 3 bases at V and 4 bases at J, with 16 bases between. CDR3 protein: CASSEWTLVDYEQYF. The CDR3 coding sequence is TGTGCCAGCAGTGAGTGGACTTTGGTTGATTACGAGCAGTACTTC.

The chain combines TRBV2 with TRBJ2-7, with 9 positions matching TRBD1. This CDR3 comprises 13 residues. Trimming removed 8 bases from V and 4 bases from J; junction bases left unmatched: 6. Germline V gene sequence: CDR1 SNHLY, CDR2 FYNNEI. The CDR3 is CASFEGQGYEQYF. The CDR3 DNA sequence: TGTGCCAGCTTCGAGGGACAGGGTTACGAGCAGTACTTC.

J is TRBJ2-3 and V is TRBV4-1; no firm D call. Germline V gene data show CDR1 as MGHRA and CDR2 as YSYEKL. The V end was cut by 6 bases, the J end by 0 bases, with 13 bases between. This CDR3 has 15 amino acids. In DNA form, the CDR3 reads TGCGCCAGCAGTTACCAGGCGACCAGCACAGATACGCAGTATTTT. It encodes CASSYQATSTDTQYF.

The V and J genes are TRBV7-3 and TRBJ2-1; 9 bases are shared with TRBD1. The CDR3 covers 16 residues. CDR1 is SGHTA and CDR2 is FQGTGA in the germline V gene. V gave up 5 bases and J gave up 4 bases; unmatched junction bases: 9. DNA for the CDR3: TGTGCCAGCAGCGTATTCGGACAGGGGCCGTACAATGAGCAGTTCTTC. Translation: CASSVFGQGPYNEQFF.

The rearrangement uses TRBV27 and TRBJ2-2, with a weak D call TRBD1 (5 bases). CDR3 length: 14 residues. The germline V gene has CDR1 MNHEY and CDR2 SMNVEV (reference sequence). Trimming left V 8 bases short and J 7 bases short, with 17 bases between. The CDR3 sequence is CASSVSGIHGELFF. The CDR3 nucleotides are TGTGCCAGCTCGGTCTCAGGGATCCACGGGGAGCTGTTTTTT.

CDR3 sequence: CASSPRQGREQYF. In DNA form, the CDR3 reads TGTGCCAGCAGCCCGCGACAGGGGCGAGAGCAGTACTTC. The gene calls are TRBV11-1 and TRBJ2-7; TRBD1 matches 8 bases. The germline V gene has CDR1 SGHAT and CDR2 FQDESV (reference sequence). V shed 5 bases, J shed 7 bases, and the junction held 7 bases outside the gene matches. The CDR3 totals 13 residues.

The CDR3 DNA reads as TGCGCCAGCAGCCAAGAGGGACTAGCGGGGGGGACCGGGGAGCTGTTTTTT. It translates to CASSQEGLAGGTGELFF. The gene calls are TRBV4-3 and TRBJ2-2, with 16 bases fitting TRBD2. After removal of 0 bases from V and 5 bases from J, the junction contained 0 bases not matched to a gene. The length of the CDR3 is 17 residues. The germline V gene has CDR1 LGHNA and CDR2 YSLEER.

J is TRBJ1-1 and V is TRBV19, with 8 nucleotides matching TRBD1. From germline, CDR1 is LNHDA and CDR2 SQIVND (reference sequence). After removal of 5 bases from V and 5 bases from J, the junction contained 7 bases not matched to a gene. The CDR3 length is 14 residues. The CDR3: CASSSDRGFTEAFF. The CDR3 DNA sequence: TGTGCCAGTAGTTCAGACAGGGGATTTACTGAAGCTTTCTTT.

This clone was recorded a few times. V usage is TRBV4-2 and J usage is TRBJ2-1, with D maybe TRBD1 (6 bases). The CDR3 totals 15 residues. V gave up 1 base and J gave up 8 bases, with 15 bases separating them. Germline V gene lookup returns CDR1 LGHNA and CDR2 YNFKEQ. The CDR3 region is CASSQGKGQSDEQFF. CDR3 in DNA: TGTGCCAGCAGCCAAGGGAAAGGACAGTCCGATGAGCAGTTCTTC.

The chain employs TRBV27 and TRBJ1-2; D remains ambiguous. The CDR3 consists of 17 residues. Germline loops: CDR1 MNHEY, CDR2 SMNVEV (reference sequence). The V and J ends lost 5 bases and 2 bases respectively, with 21 bases between them. The CDR3 loop is CASSLTRQALLNYGYTF. The CDR3 region has the DNA TGTGCCAGCAGTCTAACCCGCCAGGCCCTACTGAACTATGGCTACACCTTC.

The gene calls are TRBV7-2 and TRBJ2-1; maybe TRBD2 (6 bases). V was shortened by 8 bases and J by 9 bases, with 20 bases between the two germline ends. The V gene's germline CDR1 is SGHTA and CDR2 FQGNSA. This CDR3 is built from 14 residues. The CDR3: CASLPVGDGGEQFF. In DNA form, the CDR3 reads TGTGCCAGCCTGCCAGTCGGGGACGGGGGTGAGCAGTTCTTC.

The CDR3 coding sequence is TGTGCCAGCAGTACCGGGACAGGGTTAAGCGAGCAGTACTTC. It translates to CASSTGTGLSEQYF. The chain links TRBV2 to TRBJ2-7; TRBD1 aligns across 9 bases. The CDR3 is made up of 14 amino acids. CDR1 is SNHLY, CDR2 FYNNEI, per germline. The ends lost 5 bases at V and 6 bases at J; junction bases unmatched: 8.

This sequence joins TRBV2 and TRBJ2-1; 8 bases are a match to TRBD1. Losses at the gene ends were 3 bases for V and 8 bases for J; bases not matched to a gene: 9. The CDR3 runs to 15 residues. Per the germline V gene, CDR1 is SNHLY and CDR2 is FYNNEI. As DNA, the CDR3 is TGTGCCAGCAGTGACCCAGGGGGCTATCGCGATGAGCAGTTCTTC. Translating gives CASSDPGGYRDEQFF.

The gene calls are TRBV6-5 and TRBJ1-2; D perhaps matches TRBD1 (5 bases). Per germline, CDR1 MNHEY and CDR2 SVGAGI. Deletions cut 6 bases from V and 6 bases from J, with 20 bases between. There are 15 residues in the CDR3. The CDR3 loop reads CASSPAGPAMDGYTF. In nucleotides, the CDR3 is TGTGCCAGCAGCCCTGCAGGGCCGGCCATGGATGGCTACACCTTC.

The V call is TRBV19, the J call TRBJ1-5, with 10 bases fitting TRBD1. The junction had 9 bases not matched to a gene; V was cut back by 6 bases and J by 4 bases. The CDR3 is 16 residues long. Germline CDR1 LNHDA, CDR2 SQIVND (reference sequence). In nucleotides, the CDR3 is TGTGCCAGTAGCGAGATTAGGACAGGGGGTAATCAGCCCCAGCATTTT. Translating gives CASSEIRTGGNQPQHF.

This clone appeared a few times. The chain has TRBV6-1 and TRBJ1-5; D uncertain. CDR3 length: 12 amino acids. The V end was cut by 3 bases, the J end by 10 bases, with 10 bases between. From germline, CDR1 is MNHNS and CDR2 SASEGT. The CDR3 DNA sequence: TGTGCCAGCAGTGAGAATCGCGGACCCCAGCATTTT. Its protein product is CASSENRGPQHF.

The V call is TRBV30, the J call TRBJ2-5; 11 bases are shared with TRBD2. This CDR3 is built from 17 residues. CDR1 GTSNPN and CDR2 SVGIG come from the germline V gene (reference sequence). The V and J ends lost 2 bases and 1 base, in that order; junction bases with no gene match: 9. The CDR3: CAWSFLAGGQLQETQYF. Here the CDR3 DNA reads TGTGCCTGGAGTTTTCTAGCGGGGGGCCAACTCCAAGAGACCCAGTACTTC.

The chain uses TRBV10-3 and TRBJ2-5, with D perhaps matching TRBD2 (7 bases). The CDR3 runs to 16 residues. CDR1 is ENHRY, CDR2 SYGVKD, per germline. Trimming took 7 bases from V and 0 from J, leaving 18 bases between them. CDR3: CAIKGGQQADQETQYF. CDR3 sequence (DNA): TGTGCCATCAAGGGGGGGCAACAGGCCGACCAAGAGACCCAGTACTTC.

The chain joins TRBV5-6 to TRBJ2-7; 7 bases fit TRBD2. The CDR3 extends over 14 amino acids. Germline CDR1 SGHDT, CDR2 YYEEEE. With V trimmed by 1 base and J by 3 bases, 4 bases remained unmatched. This CDR3 reads CASSLRGDYYEQYF. The CDR3 DNA follows: TGTGCCAGCAGCTTGCGGGGGGATTACTACGAGCAGTACTTC.

The genes are TRBV6-1 and TRBJ2-7, with 9 bases fitting TRBD2. The CDR3 covers 14 residues. CDR1 is MNHNS, CDR2 SASEGT, per germline. V was pared by 2 bases and J by 7 bases, with 6 bases of the junction left unmatched. CDR3 nucleotides: TGTGCCAGCAGTGAACTAGCGGGGATACGGGAGCAGTACTTC. Translated, it gives CASSELAGIREQYF.

This clone was recorded only once. The CDR3 is CASSQDRYGYTF. As DNA, the CDR3 is TGCGCCAGCAGCCAAGATCGTTATGGCTACACCTTC. The genes are TRBV4-1 and TRBJ1-2; D is unclear. CDR1 is MGHRA and CDR2 is YSYEKL in the germline V gene. Trimming took 0 bases from V and 5 from J, leaving 4 bases between them. CDR3 length: 12 amino acids.

The chain has TRBV27 and TRBJ1-6; no definite D call. Germline V gene sequence: CDR1 MNHEY, CDR2 SMNVEV (reference sequence). Deletions cut 6 bases from V and 6 bases from J, with 15 bases between. The CDR3 is made up of 15 amino acids. The CDR3 region has the DNA TGTGCCAGCAGCCGCCATGCGGTCGGTAATTCACCCCTCCACTTT. Amino acids: CASSRHAVGNSPLHF.

The chain has TRBV7-9 and TRBJ1-1; 7 nucleotides line up with TRBD1. This CDR3 region has 14 residues. Germline V lookup: CDR1 SEHNR, CDR2 FQNEAQ (reference sequence). Trimming removed 3 bases from V and 5 bases from J; junction bases left unmatched: 6. CDR3 sequence reads: CASSFTGAGTEAFF. The DNA of the CDR3 is TGTGCCAGCAGCTTCACAGGGGCGGGAACTGAAGCTTTCTTT.

This clone was observed a few times. The chain joins TRBV30 to TRBJ2-7; 8 nucleotides line up with TRBD2. CDR3 size: 13 residues. V was clipped by 0 bases and J by 7 bases; unmatched bases: 5. In germline, CDR1 is GTSNPN, CDR2 SVGIG (reference sequence). CDR3 in amino acids: CAWSVGGAGEQYF. CDR3 DNA: TGTGCCTGGAGTGTCGGGGGGGCGGGAGAGCAGTACTTC. Looking up the rest from reference TRBV30 and TRBJ2-7 gives the full variable domain: SQTIHQWPATLVQPVGSPLSLECTVEGTSNPNLYWYRQAAGRGLQLLFYSVGIGQISSEVPQNLSASRPQDRQFILSSKKLLLSDSGFYLCAWSVGGAGEQYFGPGTRLTVT.

The genes are TRBV19 and TRBJ2-2; TRBD1 aligns across 9 bases. The CDR3 has 16 amino acids. The V segment lost 7 bases and the J segment 4 bases; nucleotides outside the gene matches: 10. CDR1 LNHDA and CDR2 SQIVND come from the germline V gene (reference sequence). The CDR3 region has the DNA TGTGCCAGTATATCCCCCGGGACAGGGTCCACCGGGGAGCTGTTTTTT. This gives the protein CASISPGTGSTGELFF.